This paragraph covers one TCR beta chain sequence. Its antigen is as yet unknown. The sample originates from a study of cytotoxic CD8 clonotypes in ibrutinib-treated CLL. On the study more broadly: In all, 10 to 11 patients were relapsed/refractory, fewer than 16 were treatment-naive and 17 were IGHV unmutated.

Overall study findings and caveats: Clonotypes that were public were uncommon, and they contracted or stayed stable on treatment.

Depth targeted 1 in 200,000 to 1 in 1 million T cells, averaging roughly 9.7x coverage per clonotype. Sequencing was performed with immunoSEQ multiplex PCR; in TCRdb, only in-frame clones are kept and a portion is missing. This sample carries approximately 350,000 clones, under 70% of them seen once, and the ten largest clones take about 6.7%. From cryopreserved PBMCs came 2 to 2.5 micrograms of genomic DNA used for TCR beta libraries. V lost 5 bases and J 0 bases, leaving 7 bases between the germline ends. Germline CDR1 LNHDA, CDR2 SQIVND (reference sequence). The CDR3 consists of 14 residues. This receptor was obtained from a human donor with chronic lymphocytic leukemia. This specimen consisted of PBMCs, obtained after 36 months of ibrutinib treatment. The rearrangement joins TRBV19 to TRBJ1-4; D is ambiguous. CDR3 nucleotide sequence: TGTGCCAGTAGTCGGGCGGCAACTAATGAAAAACTGTTTTTT. Residues: CASSRAATNEKLFF. Full variable domain (rest looked up from reference TRBV19 and TRBJ1-4): DGGITQSPKYLFRKEGQNVTLSCEQNLNHDAMYWYRQDPGQGLRLIYYSQIVNDFQKGDIAEGYSVSREKKESFPLTVTSAQKNPTAFYLCASSRAATNEKLFFGSGTQLSVL.